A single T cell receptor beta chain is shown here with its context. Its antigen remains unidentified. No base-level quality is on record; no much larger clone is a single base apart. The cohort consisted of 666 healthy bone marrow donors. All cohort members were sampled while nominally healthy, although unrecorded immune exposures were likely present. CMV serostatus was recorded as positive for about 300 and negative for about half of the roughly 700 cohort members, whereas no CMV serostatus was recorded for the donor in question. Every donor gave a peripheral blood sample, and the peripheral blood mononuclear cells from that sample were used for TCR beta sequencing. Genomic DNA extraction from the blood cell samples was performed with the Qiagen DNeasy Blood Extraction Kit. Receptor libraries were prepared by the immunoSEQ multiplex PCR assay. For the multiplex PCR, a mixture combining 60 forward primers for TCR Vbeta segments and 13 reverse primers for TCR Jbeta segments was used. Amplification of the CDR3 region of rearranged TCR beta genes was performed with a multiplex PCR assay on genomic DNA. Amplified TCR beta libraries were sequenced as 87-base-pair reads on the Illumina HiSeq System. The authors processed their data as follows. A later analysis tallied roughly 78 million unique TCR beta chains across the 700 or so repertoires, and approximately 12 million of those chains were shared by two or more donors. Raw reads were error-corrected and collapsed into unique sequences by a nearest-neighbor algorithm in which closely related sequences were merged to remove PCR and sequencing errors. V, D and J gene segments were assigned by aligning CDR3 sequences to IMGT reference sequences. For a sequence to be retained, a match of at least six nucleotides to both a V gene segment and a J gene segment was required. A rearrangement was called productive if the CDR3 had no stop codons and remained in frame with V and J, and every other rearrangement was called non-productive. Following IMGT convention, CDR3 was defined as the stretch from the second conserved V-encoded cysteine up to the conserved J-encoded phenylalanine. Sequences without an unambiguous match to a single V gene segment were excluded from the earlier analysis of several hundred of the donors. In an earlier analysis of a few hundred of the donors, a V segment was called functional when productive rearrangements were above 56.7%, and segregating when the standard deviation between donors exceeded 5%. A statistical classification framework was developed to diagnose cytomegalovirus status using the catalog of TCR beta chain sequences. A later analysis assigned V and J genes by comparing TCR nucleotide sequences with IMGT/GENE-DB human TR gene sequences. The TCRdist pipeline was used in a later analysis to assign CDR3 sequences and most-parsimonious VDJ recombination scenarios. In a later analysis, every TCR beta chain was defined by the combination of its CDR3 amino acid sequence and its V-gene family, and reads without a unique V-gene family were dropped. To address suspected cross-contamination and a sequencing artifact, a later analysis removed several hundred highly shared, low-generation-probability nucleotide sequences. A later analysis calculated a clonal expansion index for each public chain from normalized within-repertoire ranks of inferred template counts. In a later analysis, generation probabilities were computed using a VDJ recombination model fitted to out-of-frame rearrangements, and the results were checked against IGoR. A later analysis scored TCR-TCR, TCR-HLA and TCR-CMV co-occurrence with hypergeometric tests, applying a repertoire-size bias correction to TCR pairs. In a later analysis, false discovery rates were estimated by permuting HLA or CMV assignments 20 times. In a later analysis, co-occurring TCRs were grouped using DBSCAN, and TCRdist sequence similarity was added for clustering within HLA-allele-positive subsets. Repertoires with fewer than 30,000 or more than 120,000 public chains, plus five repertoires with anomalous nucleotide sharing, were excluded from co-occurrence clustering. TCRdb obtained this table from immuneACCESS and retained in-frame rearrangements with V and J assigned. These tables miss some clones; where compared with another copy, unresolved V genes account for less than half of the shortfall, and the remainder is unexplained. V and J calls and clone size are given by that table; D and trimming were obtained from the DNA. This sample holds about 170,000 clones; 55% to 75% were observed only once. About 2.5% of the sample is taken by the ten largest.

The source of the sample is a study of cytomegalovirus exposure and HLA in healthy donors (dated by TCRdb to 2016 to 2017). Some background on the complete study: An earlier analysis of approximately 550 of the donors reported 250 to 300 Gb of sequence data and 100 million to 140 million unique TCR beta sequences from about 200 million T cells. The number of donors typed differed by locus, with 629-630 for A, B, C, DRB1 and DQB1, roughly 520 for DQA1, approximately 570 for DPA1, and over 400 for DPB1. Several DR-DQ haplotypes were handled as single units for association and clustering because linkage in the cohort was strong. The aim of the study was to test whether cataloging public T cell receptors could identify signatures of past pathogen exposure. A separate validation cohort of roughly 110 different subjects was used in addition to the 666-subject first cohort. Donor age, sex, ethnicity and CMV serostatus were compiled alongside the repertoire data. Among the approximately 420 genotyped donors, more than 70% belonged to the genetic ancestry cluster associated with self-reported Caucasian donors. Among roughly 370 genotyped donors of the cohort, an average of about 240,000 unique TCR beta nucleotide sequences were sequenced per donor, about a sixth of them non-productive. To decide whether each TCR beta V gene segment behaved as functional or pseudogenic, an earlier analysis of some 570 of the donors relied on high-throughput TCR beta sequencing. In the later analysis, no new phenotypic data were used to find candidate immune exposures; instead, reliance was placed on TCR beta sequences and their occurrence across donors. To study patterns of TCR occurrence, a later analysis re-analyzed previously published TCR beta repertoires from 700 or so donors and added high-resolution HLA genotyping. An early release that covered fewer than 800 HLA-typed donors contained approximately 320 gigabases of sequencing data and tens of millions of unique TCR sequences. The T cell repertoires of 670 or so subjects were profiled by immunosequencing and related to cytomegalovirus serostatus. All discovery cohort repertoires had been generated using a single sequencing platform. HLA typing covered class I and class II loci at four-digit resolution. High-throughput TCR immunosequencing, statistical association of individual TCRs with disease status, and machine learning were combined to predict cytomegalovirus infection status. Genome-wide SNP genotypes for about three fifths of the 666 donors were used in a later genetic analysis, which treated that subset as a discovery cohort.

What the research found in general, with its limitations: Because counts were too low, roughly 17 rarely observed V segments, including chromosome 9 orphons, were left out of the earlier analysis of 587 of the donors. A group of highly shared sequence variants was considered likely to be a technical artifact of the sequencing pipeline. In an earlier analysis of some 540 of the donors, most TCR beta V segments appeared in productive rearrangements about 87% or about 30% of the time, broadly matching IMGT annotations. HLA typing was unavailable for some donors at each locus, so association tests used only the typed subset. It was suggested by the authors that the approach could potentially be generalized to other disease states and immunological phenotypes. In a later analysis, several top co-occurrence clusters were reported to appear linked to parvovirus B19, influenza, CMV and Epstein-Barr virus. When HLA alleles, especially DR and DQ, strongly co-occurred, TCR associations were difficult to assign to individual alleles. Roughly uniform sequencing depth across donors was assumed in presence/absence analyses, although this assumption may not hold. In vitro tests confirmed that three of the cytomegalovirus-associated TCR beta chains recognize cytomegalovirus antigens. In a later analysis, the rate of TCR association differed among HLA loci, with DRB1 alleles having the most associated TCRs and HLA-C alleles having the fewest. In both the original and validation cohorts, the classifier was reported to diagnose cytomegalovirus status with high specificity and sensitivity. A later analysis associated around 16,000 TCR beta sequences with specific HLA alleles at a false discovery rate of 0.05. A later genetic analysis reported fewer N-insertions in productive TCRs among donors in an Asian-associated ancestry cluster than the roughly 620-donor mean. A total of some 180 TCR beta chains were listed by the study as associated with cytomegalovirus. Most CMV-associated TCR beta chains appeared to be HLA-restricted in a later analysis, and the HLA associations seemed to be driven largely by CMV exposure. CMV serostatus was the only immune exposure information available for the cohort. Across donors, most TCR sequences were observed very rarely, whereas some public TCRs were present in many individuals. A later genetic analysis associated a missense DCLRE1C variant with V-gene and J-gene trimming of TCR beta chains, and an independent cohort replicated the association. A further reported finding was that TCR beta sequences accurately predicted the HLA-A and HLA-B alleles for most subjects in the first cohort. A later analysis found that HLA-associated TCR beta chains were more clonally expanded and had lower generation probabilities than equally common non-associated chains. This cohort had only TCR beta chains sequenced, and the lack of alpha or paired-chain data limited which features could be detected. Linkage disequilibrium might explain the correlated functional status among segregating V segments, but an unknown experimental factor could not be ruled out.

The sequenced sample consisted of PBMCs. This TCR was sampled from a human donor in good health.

Here the CDR3 is given as CASSPPDRGPEAFF. The DNA is as follows: TGTGCCAGCAGTCCCCCGGACAGGGGCCCTGAAGCTTTCTTT. The rearrangement combines TRBV6-5 with TRBJ1-1; 9 of the junction bases match TRBD1. The germline V gene gives CDR1 as MNHEY and CDR2 as SVGAGI. The CDR3 goes from the cysteine to the phenylalanine over 14 residues. Just the 42-base CDR3 DNA is kept, in frame starting at base 1. Trimming removed 5 bases from V and 6 bases from J; the gene matches leave 7 bases unexplained.